This TCR gamma chain derives from a study of γδ T cells in repeated Plasmodium falciparum infection. TCRdb reanalysed the multiplex PCR reads via CATT. The table records 11,000 to 15,000 gamma-chain clones, roughly 1.7% of them present only once. The CDR3 runs 13 residues. Germline CDR1 is GITISATS and CDR2 is ISYDGTV (reference sequence). Vgamma9/Vdelta2+ and Vdelta2-negative gammadelta T cells were flow-sorted from PBMC for bulk sequencing. A few counts support this clone. A far more abundant clone sits one base away, making this likely a read error. Other DNA sequences in this specimen translate into the identical CDR3.

The material sequenced was gamma-delta T cells from blood. The J gene was not called, though the V gene is TRGV9. The sequence was obtained from a pool of human donors (malaria-infected and uninfected, not separated). CDR3 in DNA: TGTGCCTTGTGGTTCCCCTATTATTATAAGAAGCTCTTT. As protein: CALWFPYYYKKLF.